The entry below gives a single T cell receptor beta chain sequence along with its context. Its target is not known. This could be a read error, since a much larger clone is one nucleotide away. The data stem from a study of regulatory T cells in long-lasting Graves disease. Turning to the study itself: Patients with persistent Graves' disease had over 5 years of antithyroid drugs and persistent TSH receptor antibodies.

The study's findings and limits: Between persistent patients, 2,500 to 3,500 public clonotypes were shared, exceeding the approximately 990 shared between new patients.

Libraries of TCR beta came from iRepertoire HTBI primers plus Arm-PCR of CDR3 regions. A single record per CDR3 protein comes from TCRdb applying MiXCR to the multiplex PCR reads. The table records some 280,000 distinct CDR3 sequences, around 20% of them present only once. Regarding time point: persistent/refractory GD, antithyroid drugs over 5 years with positive TRAb. RNA from PBMCs was the source of the TCR library. The clonotype originates from a female donor with Graves disease. Sequenced here: peripheral blood mononuclear cells (PBMCs), sampled when the disease was refractory, from a patient treated with antithyroid drugs.

The CDR3 DNA follows: TGTGCCAGCAGCTCATCGGCAGGGCGCGAGACCCAGTACTTC. Protein sequence: CASSSSAGRETQYF. V gene TRBV7-2 combines with J gene TRBJ2-5, with D perhaps TRBD1 (5 bases). V was cut by 4 bases and J by 5 bases, with 14 bases left in between. Germline CDR1 is SGHTA and CDR2 is FQGNSA. The CDR3 is 14 residues long.